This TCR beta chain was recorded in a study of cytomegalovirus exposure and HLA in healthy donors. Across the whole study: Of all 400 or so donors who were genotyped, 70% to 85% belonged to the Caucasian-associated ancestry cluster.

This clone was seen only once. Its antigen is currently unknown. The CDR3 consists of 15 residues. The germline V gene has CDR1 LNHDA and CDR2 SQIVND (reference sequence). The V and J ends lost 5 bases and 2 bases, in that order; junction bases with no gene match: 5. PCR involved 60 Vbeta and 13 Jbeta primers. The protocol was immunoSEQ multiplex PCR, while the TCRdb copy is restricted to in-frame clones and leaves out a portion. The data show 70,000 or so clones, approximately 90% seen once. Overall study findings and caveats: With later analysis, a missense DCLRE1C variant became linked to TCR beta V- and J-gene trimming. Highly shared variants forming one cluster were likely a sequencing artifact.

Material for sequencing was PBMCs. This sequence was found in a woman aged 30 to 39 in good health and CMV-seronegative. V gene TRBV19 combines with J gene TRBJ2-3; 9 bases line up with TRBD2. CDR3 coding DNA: TGTGCCAGTAGTCCCCTAGCGGGGAACACAGATACGCAGTATTTT. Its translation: CASSPLAGNTDTQYF.